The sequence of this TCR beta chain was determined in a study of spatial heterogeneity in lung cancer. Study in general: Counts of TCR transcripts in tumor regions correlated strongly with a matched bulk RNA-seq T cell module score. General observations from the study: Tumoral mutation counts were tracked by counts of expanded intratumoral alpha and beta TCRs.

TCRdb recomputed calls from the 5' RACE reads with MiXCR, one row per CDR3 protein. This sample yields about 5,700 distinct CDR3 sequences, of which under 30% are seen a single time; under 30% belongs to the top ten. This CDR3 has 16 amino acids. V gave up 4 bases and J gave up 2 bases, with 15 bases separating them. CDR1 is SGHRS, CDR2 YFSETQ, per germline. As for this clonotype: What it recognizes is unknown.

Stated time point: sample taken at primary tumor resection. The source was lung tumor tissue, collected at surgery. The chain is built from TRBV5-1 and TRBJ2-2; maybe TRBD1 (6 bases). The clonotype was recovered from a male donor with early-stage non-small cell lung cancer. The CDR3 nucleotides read TGCGCCAGCAGCCCCAGTCCGGGACATAACACCGGGGAGCTGTTTTTT. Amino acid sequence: CASSPSPGHNTGELFF.